This T cell receptor (beta chain) was sequenced in a study of prognosis after radiotherapy for stage I lung cancer. Background on the study: The study deemed all of its non-small cell lung cancer patients medically inoperable. Overall study findings and caveats: Lower Shannon entropy after stereotactic body radiation therapy was observed in patients who went on to develop distant metastases.

Using two-round multiplex PCR, the authors amplified TCR beta CDR3 from genomic DNA. Primers were specific to each TRBV and TRBJ gene in first-round PCR. TCRdb used MiXCR to reprocess the multiplex PCR reads, holding one entry per CDR3 protein. In the table there are more than 12,000 distinct CDR3 sequences, about two fifths of which are singletons. CDR1 is LNHDA and CDR2 is SQIVND in the germline V gene (reference sequence). The CDR3 spans 16 residues. V dropped 3 bases and J dropped 2 bases, with 14 bases sitting between them. This clonotype was seen at least ten times. Its target is not known. The chain recombines TRBV19 with TRBJ2-1; D is unresolved. This specimen was PBMCs, taken before or after stereotactic body radiation therapy (not recorded which). The sequence was collected from a donor older than 45 with non-small cell lung cancer. The CDR3 bases are TGTGCCAGTAGTATTGGCCTTCGAAGGGCCTACAATGAGCAGTTCTTC. It yields the protein CASSIGLRRAYNEQFF.